These T cell receptor beta chains were read from a single sample in a study of immune evolution from preneoplasia to lung adenocarcinoma. Profiled with immunoSEQ multiplex PCR; TCRdb holds only in-frame clones, not every one. Of tens of thousands of clones in the sample, 70% to 80% were seen once. The source material was FFPE invasive lung adenocarcinoma tissue. The receptors derive from a person in their sixties or seventies with lung adenocarcinoma. Each CDR3 is given with its conserved first and last residue. Each record gives: J gene, D gene, clone size, V gene, CDR3 DNA, CDR3 protein. D genes are given only for firm matches. A clone size is listed for some rows: how often the clone was seen (once, few, many), or a class if it is expanded.

j_call: TRBJ2-2; d_call: -; clone_size: -; v_call: TRBV27; cdr3_nt: TGTGCCAGCAGTTTATCTTGGAACACCGGGGAGCTGTTTTTT; cdr3_aa: CASSLSWNTGELFF
j_call: TRBJ2-3; d_call: -; clone_size: -; v_call: TRBV10-3; cdr3_nt: TGTGCCATCAGTGGACAGAAAAGCACAGATACGCAGTATTTT; cdr3_aa: CAISGQKSTDTQYF
j_call: TRBJ2-7; d_call: -; clone_size: few; v_call: TRBV10-2; cdr3_nt: TGCGCCAGCAGTGACCCCTACGAGCAGTACTTC; cdr3_aa: CASSDPYEQYF
j_call: TRBJ2-1; d_call: -; clone_size: -; v_call: TRBV7-8; cdr3_nt: TGTGCCAGCAGCTTCCATGAGCAGTTCTTC; cdr3_aa: CASSFHEQFF
j_call: TRBJ2-5; d_call: -; clone_size: -; v_call: TRBV19; cdr3_nt: TGTGCCAGTAGCGACCGGGAGACCCAGTACTTC; cdr3_aa: CASSDRETQYF
j_call: TRBJ2-3; d_call: -; clone_size: few; v_call: TRBV14; cdr3_nt: TGTGCCAGCAGCTACGGACACTTTCCAGATACGCAGTATTTT; cdr3_aa: CASSYGHFPDTQYF
j_call: TRBJ2-7; d_call: -; clone_size: -; v_call: TRBV6-1; cdr3_nt: TGTGCCAGCAGTGAAGAGGCGGGGCTTCCCTACGAGCAGTACTTC; cdr3_aa: CASSEEAGLPYEQYF
j_call: TRBJ2-2; d_call: TRBD1; clone_size: -; v_call: TRBV11-2; cdr3_nt: TGTGCCAGCAGCCGACAGGGCGCCACCGGGGAGCTGTTTTTT; cdr3_aa: CASSRQGATGELFF
j_call: TRBJ1-3; d_call: -; clone_size: -; v_call: TRBV6-1; cdr3_nt: TGTGCCAGCAGTGACAGGGGCGGAAACACCATATATTTT; cdr3_aa: CASSDRGGNTIYF
j_call: TRBJ2-7; d_call: -; clone_size: -; v_call: TRBV19; cdr3_nt: TGTGCCAGTAACCCCCGGGACCGAGACTACGAGCAGTACTTC; cdr3_aa: CASNPRDRDYEQYF
j_call: TRBJ1-1; d_call: TRBD1; clone_size: -; v_call: TRBV30; cdr3_nt: TGTGCCCAGGGGGTTAGCACTGAAGCTTTCTTT; cdr3_aa: CAQGVSTEAFF
j_call: TRBJ1-3; d_call: TRBD1; clone_size: -; v_call: TRBV5-6; cdr3_nt: TGTGCCAGCAGCTTGGAACAGGGGGCTGTTAAGCGTGGAAACACCATATATTTT; cdr3_aa: CASSLEQGAVKRGNTIYF
j_call: TRBJ1-1; d_call: -; clone_size: -; v_call: TRBV2; cdr3_nt: TGTGCCAGCAGTAAGGGTCCTAACACTGAAGCTTTCTTT; cdr3_aa: CASSKGPNTEAFF
j_call: TRBJ2-5; d_call: TRBD1; clone_size: -; v_call: TRBV6-1; cdr3_nt: TGTGCCAGCAGAGAGTACAGGGGCACGGGAGAGACCCAGTACTTC; cdr3_aa: CASREYRGTGETQYF
j_call: TRBJ2-2; d_call: -; clone_size: -; v_call: TRBV5-1; cdr3_nt: TGCGCCAGCAGCTTGTCCGGGCAAACCCGGGAGCTGTTTTTT; cdr3_aa: CASSLSGQTRELFF
j_call: TRBJ2-1; d_call: TRBD2; clone_size: -; v_call: TRBV11-2; cdr3_nt: TGTGCCAGCAGCTTGACTAGCGGGTTTCGGGTTAATGAGCAGTTCTTC; cdr3_aa: CASSLTSGFRVNEQFF
j_call: TRBJ2-1; d_call: -; clone_size: -; v_call: TRBV11-3; cdr3_nt: TGTGCCAGCAGCTATTCTAGAAACAATGAGCAGTTCTTC; cdr3_aa: CASSYSRNNEQFF
j_call: TRBJ2-3; d_call: -; clone_size: -; v_call: TRBV18; cdr3_nt: TGTGCCAGCTCACCGGGGGCGGCACCAGATACGCAGTATTTT; cdr3_aa: CASSPGAAPDTQYF
j_call: TRBJ1-2; d_call: -; clone_size: -; v_call: TRBV14; cdr3_nt: TGTGCCAGCAGCAAACAGGGAATTCGGCGTGGCTACACCTTC; cdr3_aa: CASSKQGIRRGYTF
j_call: TRBJ2-7; d_call: TRBD2; clone_size: -; v_call: TRBV7-8; cdr3_nt: TGTGCCAGCAGCCCACCTGGACTAGCGGGAGGGGGGGGCTACGAGCAGTACTTC; cdr3_aa: CASSPPGLAGGGGYEQYF
j_call: TRBJ1-4; d_call: -; clone_size: few; v_call: TRBV19; cdr3_nt: TGTGCCAGTAGTCTACAAACCGGCCAGGCAAAACTGTTTTTT; cdr3_aa: CASSLQTGQAKLFF
j_call: TRBJ2-7; d_call: TRBD1; clone_size: -; v_call: TRBV2; cdr3_nt: TGTGCCAGCAGTAGGGACAGCCCGAACTACGAGCAGTACTTC; cdr3_aa: CASSRDSPNYEQYF
j_call: TRBJ2-4; d_call: -; clone_size: -; v_call: TRBV30; cdr3_nt: TGTGCCTGGAGTGACCGAAAAAACATTCAGTACTTC; cdr3_aa: CAWSDRKNIQYF
j_call: TRBJ2-1; d_call: TRBD2; clone_size: -; v_call: TRBV28; cdr3_nt: TGTGCCAGCAGTCTGAGCGGGAGCTACAATGAGCAGTTCTTC; cdr3_aa: CASSLSGSYNEQFF
j_call: TRBJ2-3; d_call: TRBD2; clone_size: -; v_call: TRBV5-1; cdr3_nt: TGCGCCAGCAGCTTGGGGACTAGCGGGAACACAGATACGCAGTATTTT; cdr3_aa: CASSLGTSGNTDTQYF
j_call: TRBJ1-4; d_call: -; clone_size: -; v_call: TRBV27; cdr3_nt: TGTGCCAGCAGTTTGAACGGGGCAAAACTGTTTTTT; cdr3_aa: CASSLNGAKLFF
j_call: TRBJ2-6; d_call: -; clone_size: -; v_call: TRBV29-1; cdr3_nt: TGCAGCGTTCTGAGCGGAAGTAGAGCCAACGTCCTGACTTTC; cdr3_aa: CSVLSGSRANVLTF
j_call: TRBJ2-1; d_call: -; clone_size: -; v_call: TRBV18; cdr3_nt: TGTGCCAGCTCACCACCTGTCGGGAAATACAATGAGCAGTTCTTC; cdr3_aa: CASSPPVGKYNEQFF
j_call: TRBJ2-3; d_call: -; clone_size: -; v_call: TRBV19; cdr3_nt: TGTGCCAGTACCTTAACGCCCAACACAGATACGCAGTATTTT; cdr3_aa: CASTLTPNTDTQYF
j_call: TRBJ1-3; d_call: -; clone_size: few; v_call: TRBV28; cdr3_nt: TGTGCCAGCAGCTCCGGAGGAGGGTGGACTGGAAACACCATATATTTT; cdr3_aa: CASSSGGGWTGNTIYF
j_call: TRBJ2-2; d_call: TRBD2; clone_size: -; v_call: TRBV19; cdr3_nt: TGTGCCAGTACCCGGACTAGCGGGCACACCGGGGAGCTGTTTTTT; cdr3_aa: CASTRTSGHTGELFF
j_call: TRBJ1-4; d_call: -; clone_size: -; v_call: TRBV30; cdr3_nt: TGTGCCTGGAGTTTGGGGGAGTCGGGTGAAAAACTGTTTTTT; cdr3_aa: CAWSLGESGEKLFF
j_call: TRBJ1-1; d_call: -; clone_size: -; v_call: TRBV29-1; cdr3_nt: TGCAGCGTTGAATCGAGGCTCACCGAAGCTTTCTTT; cdr3_aa: CSVESRLTEAFF
j_call: TRBJ2-1; d_call: -; clone_size: -; v_call: TRBV6-4; cdr3_nt: TGTGCCAGCAGTGACTCGAGGGGGGGAGGGAATGAGCAGTTCTTC; cdr3_aa: CASSDSRGGGNEQFF